The clone carrying this T cell receptor beta chain was picked up one time. The antigen is unknown. Looked up from germline, CDR1 is LGHDT and CDR2 is YNNKEL (reference sequence). V dropped 2 bases and J dropped 8 bases, with 13 bases sitting between them. CDR3 length: 14 residues. Assay used: immunoSEQ multiplex PCR; TCRdb lists only in-frame clones, some missing. Of approximately 100,000 clones detected, 91% appear once; the ten largest clones hold 4.5%. This sample is drawn from a study of T cell responses to AZD1222 COVID-19 vaccine. Overall study results and limits: Repertoire sampling was restricted to post-peak T cell response timepoints. Donors were largely white British and mainly female; clonal diversity was possibly underestimated.

This TCR was sampled from an adult in good health. The sample in question was peripheral blood, obtained on day 0 of AZD1222 vaccination. The genes are TRBV3-1 (or the pseudogene TRBV3-2) and TRBJ2-1; the D gene is possibly TRBD2 (7 bases). CDR3 in amino acids: CASSQSRGAYEQFF. The CDR3 DNA is TGTGCCAGCAGCCAAAGCCGGGGGGCCTATGAGCAGTTCTTC.